This entry lists 15 T cell receptor beta chains sequenced from one sample in a study of human T cells and chemical hapten exposure. The time point was: pre-sensitization, week 0. The treatment denotes: therapeutic diphenylcyclopropenone sensitization with weekly scalp DPC. TCRdb redid the calling of the RACE reads with MiXCR, one entry per CDR3 protein. The profile shows under 300,000 distinct CDR3 sequences, 7.5% to 9% of them singletons. The source material was whole blood, sampled in connection with sensitization to the hapten diphenylcyclopropenone (DPC). The receptors originated from a woman between 40 and 55 years old with alopecia areata. Some clones in this sample may be carry-over from other donors' samples.

There are a few counts of this clonotype. This chain connects TRBV28 to TRBJ2-7; possibly TRBD1 for D (6 bases). Between the trimmed V and J ends, which lost 5 bases and 2 bases, there was a span of 16 bases. The germline CDR1 and CDR2 sequences are MDHEN and SYDVKM. The CDR3 has 15 residues. Here the CDR3 DNA reads TGTGCCAGCAGTCAAAGGGGGAGAGCAACCTACGAGCAGTACTTC. Its protein product is CASSQRGRATYEQYF.

The V and J genes are TRBV19 and TRBJ1-2; the D is unclear. The CDR3 runs 14 residues. CDR1 is LNHDA, CDR2 SQIVND, per germline (reference sequence). Trimming shortened V by 5 bases and J by 4 bases, and 14 bases separated the two germline ends. DNA of the CDR3: TGTGCCAGTAGTTCTACGCCATTTGCCTATGGCTACACCTTC. Protein sequence: CASSSTPFAYGYTF.

This clonotype occurred a few times. The rearrangement links TRBV12-3 or TRBV12-4 to TRBJ2-7; D not resolved. Trimming took 3 bases from V and 2 from J, leaving 8 bases between them. The CDR3 has 13 amino acids. CDR3 loop: CASSLRPAYEQYF. CDR3 DNA: TGTGCCAGCAGTTTGAGGCCAGCCTACGAGCAGTACTTC.

This clonotype appeared many times. This chain connects TRBV6-2 or TRBV6-3 to TRBJ1-2; the D is unclear. The V end was cut by 2 bases, the J end by 3 bases, with 4 bases between. The germline V gene has CDR1 MNHEY and CDR2 SVGEGT. The CDR3 consists of 12 residues. CDR3 region: CASSYGDYGYTF. The CDR3 DNA reads TGTGCCAGCAGTTACGGGGACTATGGCTACACCTTC.

This clonotype occurred a few times. This chain joins TRBV20-1 and TRBJ2-3; 7 bases line up with TRBD1. With V trimmed by 6 bases and J by 4 bases, 13 bases remained unmatched. Germline assignment: CDR1 DFQATT and CDR2 SNEGSKA (reference sequence). The CDR3 runs to 15 residues. The CDR3 coding sequence is TGCAGTGCCCCCGGGACAGCGTTTTCCCCAGATACGCAGTATTTT. Translation gives CSAPGTAFSPDTQYF.

This rearrangement joins TRBV29-1 to TRBJ2-3, with 9 positions matching TRBD1. The CDR3 spans 15 residues. V gave up 4 bases and J gave up 3 bases; unmatched junction bases: 8. In germline, CDR1 is SQVTM, CDR2 ANQGSEA. CDR3 in amino acids: CSVGSTGQGTDTQYF. CDR3 nucleotide sequence: TGCAGCGTTGGGAGTACGGGACAGGGTACAGATACGCAGTATTTT.

With respect to this clonotype: At one end the junction does not follow the germline gene, possibly because of a read error. The chain uses TRBV3-1 and TRBJ2-1, with 8 bases fitting TRBD2. Germline values: CDR1 LGHDT, CDR2 YNNKEL (reference sequence). The CDR3 has 13 amino acids. DNA for the CDR3: TGTGCCAGCAGCCAAGCGCGTTTAGCGGGGAAGTACTTC. This sequence encodes CASSQARLAGKYF.

The V call is TRBV20-1, the J call TRBJ1-4; no definite D call. V was cut by 1 base and J by 4 bases, with 10 bases left in between. The CDR3 loop spans 14 amino acids. Germline V gene data show CDR1 as DFQATT and CDR2 as SNEGSKA (reference sequence). The CDR3 protein is CSARAASGNEKLFF. The CDR3 nucleotides are TGCAGTGCTAGAGCAGCTAGTGGTAATGAAAAACTGTTTTTT.

At least ten counts were recorded for this clonotype. This chain links TRBV14 with TRBJ2-6; D is unclear. The CDR3 runs to 14 residues. In germline, CDR1 is SGHDN, CDR2 FVKESK. The V end was cut by 6 bases, the J end by 0 bases, with 6 bases between. This chain's CDR3 is CASSRSSGANVLTF. CDR3 in DNA: TGTGCCAGCAGTAGGAGCTCTGGGGCCAACGTCCTGACTTTC.

This chain joins TRBV18 and TRBJ2-7; 7 bases line up with TRBD1. The germline gives CDR1 KGHSH, CDR2 LQKENI. CDR3 length: 15 residues. Trimming removed 5 bases from V and 0 bases from J; junction bases left unmatched: 7. CDR3 in DNA: TGTGCCAGCTCAGAGGGGGCACCGTTCTCCTACGAGCAGTACTTC. It encodes CASSEGAPFSYEQYF.

This clonotype was detected a few times. The chain recombines TRBV6-5 with TRBJ2-7; 8 bases align to TRBD1. V lost 7 bases, J lost 3 bases, and 8 bases stayed unmatched. CDR3 length: 14 residues. From germline, CDR1 is MNHEY and CDR2 SVGAGI. CDR3 in DNA: TGTGCCAGCAACCAGACAGGGGTTCACTACGAGCAGTACTTC. Translation gives CASNQTGVHYEQYF.

This clonotype was seen a few times. Written as DNA, the CDR3 is TGTGCCAGCGGAAAGGACTGGGGGGTGCCGGAGACCCAGTACTTC. Residues: CASGKDWGVPETQYF. The rearrangement uses TRBV28 and TRBJ2-5; D possibly corresponds to TRBD2 (6 bases). Germline V gives CDR1 MDHEN, CDR2 SYDVKM. The CDR3 extends over 15 amino acids. The germline V and J ends were trimmed by 8 bases and 5 bases, with 21 bases remaining between them.

The chain combines TRBV7-2 with TRBJ1-3; D remains ambiguous. V was pared by 2 bases and J by 5 bases, with 7 bases between. Germline V CDR1 and CDR2: SGHTA, FQGNSA. CDR3 length: 13 residues. The CDR3 reads CASSLQARNTIYF. The DNA for the CDR3 is TGTGCCAGCAGCTTACAAGCGAGAAACACCATATATTTT.

This clonotype was seen a few times. The chain employs TRBV24-1 and TRBJ2-2; perhaps TRBD2 as D (6 bases). This CDR3 spans 16 amino acids. Germline V gene sequence: CDR1 KGHDR, CDR2 SFDVKD. Trimming took off 7 bases at V and 0 bases at J, with 14 bases between the two ends. CDR3 sequence (DNA): TGTGCCACCAGACCGGGGACTGCGGCGAACACCGGGGAGCTGTTTTTT. This encodes CATRPGTAANTGELFF.

This clonotype was recorded many times. The gene calls are TRBV7-2 and TRBJ2-3, with D maybe TRBD2 (5 bases). CDR1 is SGHTA and CDR2 is FQGNSA in the germline V gene. The V end was cut by 6 bases, the J end by 2 bases, with 12 bases between. This CDR3 is 14 amino acids long. The CDR3 sequence is CASSTGLYTDTQYF. The CDR3 bases are TGTGCCAGCAGTACGGGGTTATACACAGATACGCAGTATTTT.